Below are 5 T cell receptor beta chains sequenced from a single sample in a study of CXCR3-negative and CXCR3-positive naive CD8 T cells. The libraries of TRB cDNA were prepared using 5' RACE with UMI labels. TCRdb re-called the 5' RACE reads; one entry per CDR3 protein, DNA not given. This repertoire includes about 150,000 distinct CDR3 sequences. General study results and limits: More hydrophobic TRB CDR3s occurred in CXCR3-positive than in CXCR3-negative naive cells.

These receptors' targets are unknown. Sequencing used naive CXCR3+ CD8+ T cells from blood. Subset in this sample: CD45RO-CCR7+CD27+CD95- naive CD8+ T cells expressing CXCR3 (TNR3+). The receptors were gathered from a human donor in good health. Some clones in this sample may be carry-over from other donors' samples.

The chain is built from TRBV7-9 and TRBJ1-6; TCRdb returns TRBD1, unconfirmable since there is no DNA. CDR3 length equals 16 residues. Germline CDR1 and CDR2: SEHNR and FQNEAQ (reference sequence). CDR3 region: CASSLSTGHHNSPLHF. The variable domain in full, with the rest retrieved from reference TRBV7-9 and TRBJ1-6, is DTGVSQNPRHKITKRGQNVTFRCDPISEHNRLYWYRQTLGQGPEFLTYFQNEAQLEKSRLLSDRFSAERPKGSFSTLEIQRTEQGDSAMYLCASSLSTGHHNSPLHFGNGTRLTVT.

The chain is built from TRBV7-9 and TRBJ1-1; TCRdb gives TRBD1 as the D gene, but with no DNA this cannot be confirmed. The germline CDR1 and CDR2 sequences are SEHNR and FQNEAQ (reference sequence). The length of the CDR3 is 17 residues. The CDR3 region is CASSLDWAGAKNTEAFF.

The V and J genes are TRBV5-1 and TRBJ2-1; the D call from TCRdb, TRBD2, cannot be confirmed without DNA. From germline, CDR1 is SGHRS and CDR2 YFSETQ. This CDR3 region has 16 residues. The CDR3 here is CASSLVASGGYNEQFF.

The chain joins TRBV6-4 to TRBJ2-3; TCRdb calls TRBD1, which cannot be checked without DNA. In germline, CDR1 is MRHNA, CDR2 SNTAGT. The CDR3 runs to 15 residues. The chain's CDR3 is CASSDGTGGPDTQYF.

The chain has TRBV4-1 and TRBJ2-5; TCRdb indicates TRBD2, and absent DNA this call remains unverified. The CDR3 loop spans 19 amino acids. CDR1 is MGHRA and CDR2 is YSYEKL in the germline V gene. CDR3 in amino acids: CASSQPPGLSGGPRETQYF.